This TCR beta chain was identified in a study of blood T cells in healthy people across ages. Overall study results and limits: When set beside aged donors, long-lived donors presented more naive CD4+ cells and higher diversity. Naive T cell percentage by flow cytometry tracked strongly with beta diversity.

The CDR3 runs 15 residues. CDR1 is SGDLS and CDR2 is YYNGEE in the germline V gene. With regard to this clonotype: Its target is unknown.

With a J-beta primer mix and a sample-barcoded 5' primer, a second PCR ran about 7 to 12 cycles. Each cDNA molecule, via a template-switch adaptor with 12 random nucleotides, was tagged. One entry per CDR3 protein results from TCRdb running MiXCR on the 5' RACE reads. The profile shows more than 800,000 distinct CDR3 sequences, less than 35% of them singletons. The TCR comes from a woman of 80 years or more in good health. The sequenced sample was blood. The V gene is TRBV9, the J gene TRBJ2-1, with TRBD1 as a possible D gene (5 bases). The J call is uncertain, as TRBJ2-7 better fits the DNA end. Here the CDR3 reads CASSVGQGTYNEQYF. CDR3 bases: TGTGCCAGCAGCGTGGGGCAGGGCACCTACAATGAGCAGTACTTC.